Listed below are T cell receptor beta chains from one sample, sequenced in a study of T cell responses to AZD1222 COVID-19 vaccine. Method: immunoSEQ multiplex PCR; TCRdb's copy keeps in-frame clones and lacks some. The sample has roughly 100,000 clones, more than 85% seen once. The specimen comprised peripheral blood, sampled on day 0 of AZD1222 vaccination. These receptors all stem from an adult in good health. The CDR3 runs from the conserved cysteine through the conserved F or W. The order of the fields is J gene, V gene, CDR3 protein.

>TRBJ1-2|TRBV7-9
CASSVGQNYGYTF
>TRBJ2-2|TRBV10-3
CAISGLPGQGETGELFF
>TRBJ2-1|TRBV10-3
CAISQGGSPGSSYNEQFF
>TRBJ2-2|TRBV15
CATSRGGERGELFF
>TRBJ1-1|TRBV9
CASSGSRTASNTEAFF
>TRBJ1-1|TRBV20-1
CSARERTEAFF
>TRBJ1-2|TRBV28
CASTYRGLYYGYTF
>TRBJ1-1|TRBV9
CASSVGSKNTEAFF
>TRBJ1-1|TRBV3-1/TRBV3-2
CASSQDSTPEAFF
>TRBJ1-2|TRBV20-1
CSASHRRENYGYTF
>TRBJ1-2|TRBV6-6
CASSYSGDYGYTF
>TRBJ1-1|TRBV5-6
CASSRGGAWGTEAFF
>TRBJ1-3|TRBV5-1
CASSSSTSSGNTIYF
>TRBJ2-7|TRBV4-2
CASSQGYSTSGGTYEQYF